The clone carrying this T cell receptor beta chain was recorded once. Antigen: not known. This sample was taken from a study of Ad26.COV2.S vaccination and SARS-CoV-2 variants. In the study overall: Participants got Ad26.COV2.S intramuscularly, once or twice 56 days apart.

Germline CDR1 LGHNA, CDR2 YSLEER. This CDR3 contains 14 residues. The V end was cut by 1 base, the J end by 7 bases, with 10 bases between. Profiled with immunoSEQ multiplex PCR; TCRdb holds only in-frame clones, not every one. The repertoire holds some 390,000 clones, with 89% as singletons. Treatment meaning: 15 to 20 received Ad26.COV2.S at low or high dose, single or two shots; roughly 5 received placebo; per-sample allocation not given. Vaccine and placebo recipients were sampled on day 63 after the first injection. Wuhan-strain SARS-CoV-2 spike was expressed by the Ad26 vector that made up the vaccine. Study conclusions and caveats: Breadth of non-spike TCRs did not differ between vaccinees and placebo recipients. Spike-specific TCR breadth in vaccine recipients exceeded that seen in placebo recipients.

The sequencing used peripheral blood, collected in a trial of Ad26.COV2.S vaccine versus placebo. This clonotype was sampled from a person between 18 and 65 years old who received the Ad26.COV2.S COVID-19 vaccine or a placebo. The chain employs TRBV4-3 and TRBJ2-2; unclear D gene. As DNA, the CDR3 is TGCGCCAGCAGCCAAGCTATTCTAGACGGGGAGCTGTTTTTT. As protein: CASSQAILDGELFF.